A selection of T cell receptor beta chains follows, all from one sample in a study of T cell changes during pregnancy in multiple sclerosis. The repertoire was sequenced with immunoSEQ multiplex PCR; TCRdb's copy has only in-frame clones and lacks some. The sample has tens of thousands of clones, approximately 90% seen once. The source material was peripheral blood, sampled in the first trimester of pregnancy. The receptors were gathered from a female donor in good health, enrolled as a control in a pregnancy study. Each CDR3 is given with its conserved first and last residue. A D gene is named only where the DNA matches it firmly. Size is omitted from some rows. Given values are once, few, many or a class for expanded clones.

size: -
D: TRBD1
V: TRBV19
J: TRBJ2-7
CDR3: CASSNEGQGPYEQYF
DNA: TGTGCCAGTAGCAACGAGGGACAGGGACCCTACGAGCAGTACTTC

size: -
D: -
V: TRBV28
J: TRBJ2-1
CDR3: CASSWYFRSKSNEQFF
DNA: TGTGCCAGCAGTTGGTACTTCCGGTCCAAGTCCAATGAGCAGTTCTTC

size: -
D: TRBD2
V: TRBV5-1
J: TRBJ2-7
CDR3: CASSPRASGSPYEQYF
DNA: TGCGCCAGCAGCCCCCGCGCTAGCGGGAGTCCCTACGAGCAGTACTTC

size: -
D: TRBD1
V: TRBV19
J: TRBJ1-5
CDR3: CASWTGGFQPQHF
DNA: TGTGCCAGTTGGACAGGGGGCTTTCAGCCCCAGCATTTT

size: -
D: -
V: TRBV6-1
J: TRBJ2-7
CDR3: CASSTPRAGYEQYF
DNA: TGTGCCAGCAGTACTCCCCGAGCAGGTTACGAGCAGTACTTC

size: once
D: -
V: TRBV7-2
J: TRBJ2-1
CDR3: CASSLVAGDYNEQFF
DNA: TGTGCCAGCAGCTTAGTCGCAGGGGACTACAATGAGCAGTTCTTC

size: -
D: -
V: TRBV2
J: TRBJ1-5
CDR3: CASSDRIGNQPQHF
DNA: TGTGCCAGCAGTGACCGTATAGGCAATCAGCCCCAGCATTTT

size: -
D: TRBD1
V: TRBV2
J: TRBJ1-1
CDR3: CASSEAQGGRRTEAFF
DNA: TGTGCCAGCAGTGAAGCGCAGGGGGGTAGGAGGACTGAAGCTTTCTTT

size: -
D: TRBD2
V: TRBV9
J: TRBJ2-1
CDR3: CASSERELYNEQFF
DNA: TGTGCCAGCAGTGAGCGGGAGTTATACAATGAGCAGTTCTTC

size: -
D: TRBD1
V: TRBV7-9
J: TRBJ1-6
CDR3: CASSRDSSYNSPLHF
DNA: TGTGCCAGCAGCAGGGACAGCTCCTATAATTCACCCCTCCACTTT

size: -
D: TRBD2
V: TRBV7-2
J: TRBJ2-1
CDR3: CASSRPTSYEQFF
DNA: TGTGCCAGCAGCCGCCCGACTAGCTATGAGCAGTTCTTC

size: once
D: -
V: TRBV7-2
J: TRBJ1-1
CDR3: CASSFGAATEAFF
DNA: TGTGCCAGCAGCTTTGGGGCAGCCACTGAAGCTTTCTTT

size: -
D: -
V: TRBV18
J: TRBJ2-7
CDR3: CASSPASQTYEQYF
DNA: TGTGCCAGCTCACCGGCTAGCCAAACCTACGAGCAGTACTTC